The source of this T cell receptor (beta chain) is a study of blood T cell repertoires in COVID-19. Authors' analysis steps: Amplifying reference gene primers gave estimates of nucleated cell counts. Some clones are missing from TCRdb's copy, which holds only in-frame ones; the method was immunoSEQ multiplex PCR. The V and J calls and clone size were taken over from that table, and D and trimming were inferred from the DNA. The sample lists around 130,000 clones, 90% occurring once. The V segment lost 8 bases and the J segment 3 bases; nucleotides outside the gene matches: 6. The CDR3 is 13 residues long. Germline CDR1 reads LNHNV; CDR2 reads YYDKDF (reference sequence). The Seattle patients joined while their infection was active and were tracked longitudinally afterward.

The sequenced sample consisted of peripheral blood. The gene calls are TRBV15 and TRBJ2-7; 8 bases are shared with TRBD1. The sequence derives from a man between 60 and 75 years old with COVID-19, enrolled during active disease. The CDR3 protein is CATGQGTLYEQYF. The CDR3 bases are TGTGCCACCGGACAGGGAACCCTCTACGAGCAGTACTTC.